These 26 T cell receptor beta chains originate from one sample sequenced in a study of T cell clonality in common variable immunodeficiency. This table comes from immunoSEQ multiplex PCR, and its TCRdb copy is limited to in-frame clones, with some not included. The specimen has about 52,000 clones, none found just once. Sequencing was done on a sample of peripheral blood mononuclear cells. These receptors were collected from a person aged 18 to 75 in good health.

This clone has ten or more counts. The CDR3 is cut off 3 residues early in the read; its end comes from the germline J gene. At the DNA level, this CDR3 is encoded by other sequences in the same sample as well. The chain joins TRBV13 to TRBJ2-4; perhaps TRBD1 as D (6 bases). Trimming pared 0 bases from V and 7 bases from J, leaving 16 bases between. The CDR3 is 16 residues long. Germline CDR1 and CDR2: PRHDT and FYEKMQ (reference sequence). The CDR3 bases that were read are TGTGCCAGCAGCTTAGGTGGTTTGGGGGCAAAGAACATT. As protein: CASSLGGLGAKNI. The whole CDR3 sequence reads CASSLGGLGAKNIQYF.

This clone was seen repeatedly, ten times or more. The sequence runs out 3 residues before the end of the CDR3; the remainder is reconstructed from the germline J gene. The gene calls are TRBV7-9 and TRBJ2-7; 8 nucleotides agree with TRBD1. The length of the CDR3 is 13 residues. V lost 2 bases to trimming and J lost 5 bases; unmatched junction nucleotides: 2. Germline V gene data show CDR1 as SEHNR and CDR2 as FQNEAQ (reference sequence). This CDR3 is CASSLTGGNEQYF. CDR3 DNA, as far as it was read: TGTGCCAGCAGCTTAACAGGGGGTAACGAG.

This clone was recorded at least ten times. The read ends 3 residues early relative to the CDR3; the germline J gene fills the gap. The V gene is TRBV2, the J gene TRBJ1-4; D unclear. The CDR3 loop spans 12 amino acids. Germline CDR1 and CDR2: SNHLY and FYNNEI. Trimming cost V 6 bases and J 4 bases, with 6 bases left between them. Incomplete CDR3 DNA: TGTGCCAGCAGATCCAGTAATGAAAAA. It specifies CASRSSNEK. The full CDR3 reads CASRSSNEKLFF.

This clone was counted only a few times. The read terminates 3 residues ahead of where the CDR3 ends, so the germline J gene completes it. This rearrangement joins TRBV30 to TRBJ2-3; D not resolved. This CDR3 has 12 residues. CDR1 is GTSNPN and CDR2 is SVGIG in the germline V gene (reference sequence). The covered CDR3 bases are TGTGCCTGGAGTGTACCCGGTCTAGCG. Its protein is CAWSVPGLA. The entire CDR3 sequence reads CAWSVPGLAQYF.

This clone was observed a few times. The missing CDR3 end, 3 residues past where the read stops, is filled in from the germline J gene. V usage is TRBV5-1 and J usage is TRBJ2-3; 8 bases line up with TRBD2. Germline CDR1 reads SGHRS; CDR2 reads YFSETQ. CDR3 length: 16 residues. Incomplete CDR3 DNA: TGCGCCAGCAGCTTGGAGGGGTCTAGCGGGTCTGAGACG. It codes for CASSLEGSSGSET. The full CDR3 protein reads CASSLEGSSGSETQYF.

At least ten counts were recorded for this clone. The CDR3 is cut off 3 residues early in the read; its end comes from the germline J gene. The chain couples TRBV20-1 to TRBJ2-7; 8 positions match TRBD2. Germline loops: CDR1 DFQATT, CDR2 SNEGSKA (reference sequence). J lost 0 bases, V lost 5 bases, and 6 bases had no gene match. The CDR3 extends over 14 amino acids. The sequenced CDR3 bases are TGCAGTGCTGCGGGACTAGGTAGCTCCTACGAG. Protein sequence: CSAAGLGSSYE. The full CDR3 is CSAAGLGSSYEQYF.

This clone was observed at least ten times. With the read ending 3 residues before the CDR3 end, the germline J gene is used to fill in that end. The chain is built from TRBV12-3 or TRBV12-4 and TRBJ2-7; 7 nucleotides match TRBD1. V was pared by 4 bases and J by 3 bases, with 6 bases of the junction left unmatched. The CDR3 covers 14 residues. The part of the CDR3 DNA that was read is TGTGCCAGCAGTTCCCCGGGACAGATCTACGAG. The encoded protein is CASSSPGQIYE. The entire CDR3 protein is CASSSPGQIYEQYF.

Note on this clone: With the read ending 3 residues before the CDR3 end, the germline J gene is used to fill in that end. J is TRBJ2-1 and V is TRBV5-1, with TRBD2 matching 11 bases. V shed 2 bases, J shed 7 bases, and the junction held 8 bases outside the gene matches. The CDR3 runs 16 residues. Looked up from germline, CDR1 is SGHRS and CDR2 is YFSETQ. The CDR3 DNA, read in part, is TGCGCCAGCAGCTTTCCGGGACTAGCGGCGAGGAATGAG. Protein sequence: CASSFPGLAARNE. In full, the CDR3 is CASSFPGLAARNEQFF.

This clone was counted many times. The read is 3 residues too short to cover the CDR3 end, so that end is filled in from the germline J gene. V gene TRBV7-8 combines with J gene TRBJ1-5, with D possibly TRBD1 on 5 matching bases. Trimming removed 3 bases at V and 4 bases at J, with 13 bases between. Per germline, CDR1 SGHVS and CDR2 FQNEAQ. CDR3 size: 15 residues. Incomplete CDR3 DNA: TGTGCCAGCAGCTTTGGGGCGGCACGAAATCAGCCC. This encodes CASSFGAARNQP. The whole CDR3 sequence reads CASSFGAARNQPQHF.

This clone has ten or more counts. The read terminates 3 residues before the CDR3 end, so the remaining end is supplied by the germline J gene. This sequence joins TRBV9 and TRBJ2-5; 11 bases line up with TRBD1. After removal of 1 base from V and 3 bases from J, the junction contained 8 bases not matched to a gene. Germline CDR1 reads SGDLS; CDR2 reads YYNGEE. This CDR3 has 17 amino acids. Partial CDR3 DNA: TGTGCCAGCAGCGTAAGGGGACAGGGGGTCAGGAAAGAGACC. Encoded protein: CASSVRGQGVRKET. The whole CDR3 sequence reads CASSVRGQGVRKETQYF.

This clone was seen repeatedly, ten times or more. Coverage ceases 3 residues before the CDR3 finishes, and the germline J gene fills in the end. The chain has TRBV7-6 and TRBJ2-1; 10 positions agree with TRBD2. From germline, CDR1 is SGHVS and CDR2 FNYEAQ. V lost 3 bases, J lost 3 bases, and 2 bases stayed unmatched. This CDR3 has 15 residues. CDR3 DNA (partial): TGTGCCAGCAGCTTGATAGCGGGAGGCTACAATGAG. Its translation is CASSLIAGGYNE. The full CDR3 is CASSLIAGGYNEQFF.

This clone was seen at least ten times. The read comes to an end 3 residues before the CDR3 does, leaving the germline J gene to fill in the end. The chain employs TRBV7-6 and TRBJ2-3, with TRBD2 matching over 8 bases. The CDR3 has 15 residues. CDR1 SGHVS and CDR2 FNYEAQ come from the germline V gene. The trim removed 2 bases at V and 8 bases at J, leaving 9 bases unmatched. The sequenced part of the CDR3 DNA is TGTGCCAGCAGCTTATATCCAGCGGGAGAAGGTACG. Protein sequence: CASSLYPAGEGT. From start to end, the CDR3 is CASSLYPAGEGTQYF.

Notes on this clone: The read stops 3 residues short of the end of the CDR3; the missing end is completed from the germline J gene. The V gene is TRBV7-3, the J gene TRBJ2-3; 8 nucleotides line up with TRBD2. V shed 5 bases and J 2 bases; nucleotides not matched to a gene: 12. This CDR3 is built from 17 residues. Germline V gene sequence: CDR1 SGHTA, CDR2 FQGTGA. The CDR3 protein is CASSPHGREVNTDTQYF. The covered CDR3 bases are TGTGCCAGCAGCCCCCATGGGCGGGAGGTTAACACAGATACG. The variable domain in full, with the rest retrieved from reference TRBV7-3 and TRBJ2-3, is GAGVSQTPSNKVTEKGKYVELRCDPISGHTALYWYRQSLGQGPEFLIYFQGTGAADDSGLPNDRFFAVRPEGSVSTLKIQRTERGDSAVYLCASSPHGREVNTDTQYFGPGTRLTVL.

This clone occurred many times. The sequenced fragment ends 3 residues before the CDR3 boundary, so the rest is inferred from the germline J gene. V usage is TRBV5-1 and J usage is TRBJ2-1; 13 bases are shared with TRBD2. J was trimmed by 4 bases and V by 2 bases; bases with no gene match: 0. Germline lookup yields CDR1 SGHRS and CDR2 YFSETQ. CDR3 length: 15 amino acids. Partial CDR3 DNA: TGCGCCAGCAGCTTACTAGCGGGAGGGTACAATGAG. Translated, it gives CASSLLAGGYNE. The whole CDR3 is CASSLLAGGYNEQFF.

This clone showed up many times. Sequencing ends 3 residues short of the CDR3 end; the germline J gene provides the rest. The chain uses TRBV20-1 and TRBJ2-5; D is unclear. The CDR3 loop spans 13 amino acids. Germline loops: CDR1 DFQATT, CDR2 SNEGSKA (reference sequence). Deletions cut 3 bases from V and 1 base from J, with 9 bases between. This chain's CDR3 is CSARSGFQETQYF. The DNA read from the CDR3 is TGCAGTGCTAGGTCCGGGTTCCAAGAGACC.

This clone was picked up a small number of times. The read comes to an end 3 residues before the CDR3 does, leaving the germline J gene to fill in the end. The chain carries TRBV10-3 and TRBJ1-6; D is perhaps TRBD1 (6 bases). The CDR3 is 14 residues long. The V and J ends lost 5 bases and 7 bases respectively, with 12 bases between them. Germline assignment: CDR1 ENHRY and CDR2 SYGVKD. The CDR3 DNA, read in part, is TGTGCCATCAGTTTACAGGGACGCAATTCACCC. Encoded protein: CAISLQGRNSP. The whole CDR3 reads CAISLQGRNSPLHF.

This clone was seen at least ten times. The read stops 3 residues short of the end of the CDR3; the missing end is completed from the germline J gene. The rearrangement links TRBV7-2 to TRBJ2-1; D uncertain. The germline CDR1 and CDR2 sequences are SGHTA and FQGNSA. V lost 5 bases, J lost 8 bases, and 10 bases lay in between. This CDR3 region has 12 residues. The CDR3 is CASSEIVDEQFF. CDR3 DNA (partial): TGTGCCAGCAGCGAAATAGTCGATGAG.

This clone has a count of ten or more. The read falls 3 residues short of the CDR3 end, and the missing part is taken from the germline J gene. The rearrangement joins TRBV12-5 to TRBJ2-5; 7 bases align to TRBD1. The germline gives CDR1 LGHNT, CDR2 FRNRAP. With 1 base clipped from V and 7 bases from J, the junction kept 15 bases outside the gene matches. This CDR3 has 17 residues. CDR3 DNA (partial): TGTGCTAGTGGTTTGGCGACAGGGATTGGTCCAAGAGGGACC. Translating it yields CASGLATGIGPRGT. The full CDR3 reads CASGLATGIGPRGTQYF.

The CDR3 sequence is CASSTKTSGRLEQYF. The covered CDR3 bases are TGTGCCAGTAGTACGAAGACTAGCGGGAGGCTCGAG. V gene TRBV19 combines with J gene TRBJ2-7; 13 bases align to TRBD2. The read gets to within 3 residues of the CDR3 end, and the germline J gene fills in the rest. Germline V CDR1 and CDR2: LNHDA, SQIVND (reference sequence). With V trimmed by 4 bases and J by 6 bases, 6 bases remained unmatched. The CDR3 runs 15 residues.

This clone has at least ten counts. The CDR3 end falls 3 residues outside the read, so it is completed with the germline J gene. This rearrangement joins TRBV5-1 to TRBJ2-3; 9 bases match TRBD1. The V gene's germline CDR1 is SGHRS and CDR2 YFSETQ. V dropped 4 bases and J dropped 5; count of bases not matched to a gene: 17. The CDR3 has 18 residues. Incomplete CDR3 DNA: TGCGCCAGCAGCCCGAGGACAGGGGAGGTAGGAGAGAGAGATACG. Encoded protein: CASSPRTGEVGERDT. The CDR3 in its entirety is CASSPRTGEVGERDTQYF.

This clone came up many times. Sequencing ends 3 residues short of the CDR3 end; the germline J gene provides the rest. The V and J genes are TRBV11-2 and TRBJ2-3; TRBD2 might be the D (5 bases). Trimming removed 5 bases from V and 1 base from J, with 13 bases in between. The CDR3 totals 15 residues. Per germline, CDR1 SGHAT and CDR2 FQNNGV. CDR3 bases read: TGTGCCAGCAGCCTGGTGCGGGTTCGCACAGATACG. Its translation is CASSLVRVRTDT. The whole CDR3 region reads CASSLVRVRTDTQYF.

This clone has only a few counts. The read is 3 residues too short to cover the CDR3 end, so that end is filled in from the germline J gene. Other DNA sequences from this sample encode an identical CDR3 as well. The V and J genes are TRBV7-8 and TRBJ1-6; TRBD1 is a possible D gene (5 bases). V lost 5 bases to trimming and J lost 0 bases, with 14 bases between them. CDR3 length: 17 amino acids. Germline V lookup: CDR1 SGHVS, CDR2 FQNEAQ. The CDR3 here is CASSLRDSDSYNSPLHF. The CDR3 bases that were read are TGTGCCAGCAGCCTGAGGGACTCCGACTCCTATAATTCACCC.

This clone was seen repeatedly, ten times or more. One end of the junction does not line up with germline, which may come from a read error. The sequence runs out 3 residues before the end of the CDR3; the remainder is reconstructed from the germline J gene. The chain recombines TRBV4-2 with TRBJ2-7; D is undetermined. CDR3 length equals 16 residues. Germline V gene data show CDR1 as LGHNA and CDR2 as YNFKEQ. CDR3 bases read: TGCGCCAGCAGCCAAGATGTAGCAGCTAATACCTACGAG. This gives the protein CASSQDVAANTYE. The whole CDR3 sequence reads CASSQDVAANTYEQYF.

This clone was seen many times. CDR3 amino acids: CASSSLAGVNSPLHF. Incomplete CDR3 DNA: TGTGCCAGCAGCTCCCTGGCGGGGGTAAATTCACCC. The chain couples TRBV7-2 to TRBJ1-6; maybe TRBD1 (5 bases). The read is 3 residues too short to cover the CDR3 end, so that end is filled in from the germline J gene. The V gene lost 4 bases and the J gene lost 7 bases, with 14 bases spanning the gap. Germline CDR1 reads SGHTA; CDR2 reads FQGNSA. The CDR3 sequence is 15 residues long.

This clone was counted at least ten times. From the germline J gene comes the end of the CDR3, since the read stops 3 residues before it. V gene TRBV7-2 combines with J gene TRBJ2-5, with TRBD2 matching 13 bases. CDR3 size: 15 residues. V was clipped by 2 bases and J by 5 bases; unmatched bases: 2. Germline-derived CDR1 and CDR2 are SGHTA and FQGNSA. The CDR3 protein is CASSLTSGRAETQYF. The CDR3 DNA, read in part, is TGTGCCAGCAGCTTAACTAGCGGGAGGGCGGAGACC.

This clone was observed a handful of times. The read comes to an end 3 residues before the CDR3 does, leaving the germline J gene to fill in the end. This sequence joins TRBV20-1 and TRBJ1-5; 10 nucleotides line up with TRBD1. Germline V gene lookup returns CDR1 DFQATT and CDR2 SNEGSKA (reference sequence). CDR3 length equals 15 residues. Trimming cost V 3 bases and J 7 bases; bases outside gene matches: 9. The CDR3 sequence: CSASETGGALQPQHF. The CDR3 bases that were read are TGCAGTGCTAGTGAGACAGGGGGCGCGCTACAGCCC.